The present entry profiles one TCR beta chain with its context. CDR1 and CDR2 (germline): MGHRA, YSYEKL. This CDR3 spans 12 amino acids. V was pared by 4 bases and J by 10 bases, with 12 bases between. Measured with immunoSEQ multiplex PCR; TCRdb has only the in-frame clones, and not every one. The table lists some 20,000 clones, about nine tenths of them singletons. The sample originates from a study of blood T cell repertoires in COVID-19. Study-wide context: Sample material is recorded as cDNA or gDNA derived from T cells, B-cell-depleted T cells, or PBMCs.

This chain connects TRBV4-1 to TRBJ2-3; a weak D match, TRBD1 (6 bases). The material sequenced was peripheral blood. The receptor's source is a man between 45 and 60 years old with active COVID-19. The CDR3 nucleotides are TGCGCCAGCAGCCCCTCCGGGACATCGCAGTATTTT. This sequence encodes CASSPSGTSQYF.